Below are 14 T cell receptor beta chains sequenced from a single sample in a study of human T cells and chemical hapten exposure. A single record per CDR3 protein comes from TCRdb applying MiXCR to the RACE reads. The profile shows fewer than 350,000 distinct CDR3 sequences, 7.5% to 8% of them singletons. Time point given: pre-sensitization, week 0. The sample's treatment: therapeutic diphenylcyclopropenone sensitization with weekly scalp DPC. The sequences come from whole blood, collected in connection with sensitization to the hapten diphenylcyclopropenone (DPC). All receptors come from a man between 18 and 35 years old with alopecia areata. Some clones in this sample may be carry-over from other donors' samples.

The chain has TRBV29-1 and TRBJ2-7, with D possibly TRBD2 on 6 matching bases. The V end lost 4 bases, the J end lost 2 bases, and 9 bases lay between the germline ends. The CDR3 has 12 amino acids. Germline-derived CDR1 and CDR2 are SQVTM and ANQGSEA. The DNA for the CDR3 is TGCAGCGTTGTTTCGGGAGCCTACGAGCAGTACTTC. Its protein product is CSVVSGAYEQYF.

In this sample, this clonotype turned up a few times. The gene calls are TRBV19 and TRBJ1-5, with D uncertain. The ends were cut back, 7 bases at V and 10 bases at J, with 23 bases in the middle. This CDR3 is built from 15 residues. Germline CDR1 is LNHDA and CDR2 is SQIVND (reference sequence). This CDR3 is CASTSDGSRSFPQHF. Written as DNA, the CDR3 is TGTGCCAGTACCTCTGACGGGAGTAGATCATTTCCCCAGCATTTT.

V gene TRBV7-6 combines with J gene TRBJ1-1; 8 bases map to TRBD1. Germline V CDR1 and CDR2: SGHVS, FNYEAQ. This CDR3 has 17 residues. V was pared by 2 bases and J by 4 bases, with 12 bases of the junction left unmatched. CDR3 region: CASSLTRTGMGSTEAFF. In DNA, the CDR3 is TGTGCCAGCAGCTTAACTCGGACAGGGATGGGGAGCACTGAAGCTTTCTTT. The whole variable domain, remainder taken from reference TRBV7-6 and TRBJ1-1, is GAGVSQSPRYKVTKRGQDVALRCDPISGHVSLYWYRQALGQGPEFLTYFNYEAQQDKSGLPNDRFSAERPEGSISTLTIQRTEQRDSAMYRCASSLTRTGMGSTEAFFGQGTRLTVV.

This rearrangement joins TRBV6-6 to TRBJ2-1, with 7 bases matching TRBD1. CDR3 length: 14 amino acids. Germline V lookup: CDR1 MNHNY, CDR2 SVGAGI (reference sequence). The junction had 12 bases not matched to a gene; V was cut back by 7 bases and J by 9 bases. CDR3 sequence reads: CASNLQGPGSEQFF. CDR3 coding DNA: TGTGCCAGCAACCTACAGGGGCCTGGGAGTGAGCAGTTCTTC.

The table lists this clonotype with many counts. V usage is TRBV6-5 and J usage is TRBJ1-1, with 8 bases that match TRBD1. With 5 bases clipped from V and 4 bases from J, the junction kept 6 bases outside the gene matches. Germline V gene data show CDR1 as MNHEY and CDR2 as SVGAGI. The CDR3 is made up of 14 amino acids. The CDR3 bases are TGTGCCAGCAGTCCAGGGGGCGCGGGCACTGAAGCTTTCTTT. Protein product: CASSPGGAGTEAFF.

This clonotype was seen only a few times. The chain uses TRBV4-1 and TRBJ2-3, with D tentatively TRBD2 (5 bases). The length of the CDR3 is 13 residues. Germline-derived CDR1 and CDR2 are MGHRA and YSYEKL. Trimming took 1 base from V and 6 from J, leaving 8 bases between them. In DNA form, the CDR3 reads TGCGCCAGCAGCCAAGGAAGGAGGGATACGCAGTATTTT. Translated: CASSQGRRDTQYF.

The chain is built from TRBV7-9 and TRBJ2-3; either TRBD1 or TRBD2 may fit D (5 bases each). This CDR3 has 14 amino acids. Trimming cost V 2 bases and J 2 bases, with 8 bases left between them. From germline, CDR1 is SEHNR and CDR2 FQNEAQ (reference sequence). The CDR3 sequence is CASSLYGTTDTQYF. CDR3 DNA sequence: TGTGCCAGCAGCTTATACGGGACCACAGATACGCAGTATTTT.

This clonotype occurred a few times. The chain carries TRBV20-1 and TRBJ2-1; D possibly matches TRBD1 or TRBD2 (6 bases each). The CDR3 has 13 residues. Germline V gene lookup returns CDR1 DFQATT and CDR2 SNEGSKA (reference sequence). CDR3 amino acids: CSPLGGINNEQFF. For the CDR3, the DNA is TGCAGCCCGCTAGGGGGGATAAACAATGAGCAGTTCTTC.

The sample holds many counts of this clonotype. This chain uses TRBV12-3 or TRBV12-4 with TRBJ1-1, with a possible D match to TRBD1 (6 bases). V dropped 5 bases and J dropped 8 bases, with 15 bases sitting between them. The CDR3 contains 13 residues. CDR3 sequence (DNA): TGTGCCAGCAGTCGCGGACAGTTACTCGAAGCTTTCTTT. Its translation: CASSRGQLLEAFF.

The rearrangement uses TRBV6-2 or TRBV6-3 and TRBJ2-7, with 11 bases lining up with TRBD2. The CDR3 loop spans 15 amino acids. V lost 6 bases, J lost 4 bases, and 8 bases stayed unmatched. Germline CDR1 MNHEY, CDR2 SVGEGT. CDR3 region: CASSLRLAGKYEQYV. CDR3 coding DNA: TGTGCCAGCAGCCTTCGACTAGCGGGGAAGTACGAGCAGTACGTC.

This clonotype showed up just a few times. The CDR3: CASSSRGNSNQPQHF. Here the CDR3 DNA reads TGTGCCAGCAGCTCCAGGGGGAATAGCAATCAGCCCCAGCATTTT. This chain uses TRBV7-2 with TRBJ1-5, with TRBD1 matching 7 bases. The CDR3 is 15 amino acids. V was pared by 4 bases and J by 0 bases, with 3 bases of the junction left unmatched. Germline V gene data show CDR1 as SGHTA and CDR2 as FQGNSA.

This clonotype came up a few times. The chain joins TRBV12-3 or TRBV12-4 to TRBJ1-1, with D possibly being TRBD1 (6 bases). CDR3 size: 17 residues. Trimming cost V 5 bases and J 2 bases, with 21 bases left between them. This CDR3 reads CASSPHGDGGQNTEAFF. The CDR3 nucleotides are TGTGCCAGCAGTCCCCACGGGGATGGGGGACAAAACACTGAAGCTTTCTTT.

The chain combines TRBV4-3 with TRBJ1-2, with TRBD1 matching 8 bases. This CDR3 region has 15 residues. Germline V gene lookup returns CDR1 LGHNA and CDR2 YSLEER. The V and J ends lost 0 bases and 4 bases, in that order; junction bases with no gene match: 4. For the CDR3, the DNA is TGCGCCAGCAGCCAAGACAGGGGGCACGGCTATGGCTACACCTTC. The encoded protein is CASSQDRGHGYGYTF.

This chain connects TRBV7-2 to TRBJ2-2, with 7 bases aligning to TRBD1. The V segment lost 2 bases and the J segment 5 bases; nucleotides outside the gene matches: 8. Germline CDR1 reads SGHTA; CDR2 reads FQGNSA. CDR3 length: 16 amino acids. CDR3 protein: CASSLMVSDRTGELFF. In DNA, the CDR3 is TGTGCCAGCAGCTTAATGGTCTCGGACAGGACCGGGGAGCTGTTTTTT.